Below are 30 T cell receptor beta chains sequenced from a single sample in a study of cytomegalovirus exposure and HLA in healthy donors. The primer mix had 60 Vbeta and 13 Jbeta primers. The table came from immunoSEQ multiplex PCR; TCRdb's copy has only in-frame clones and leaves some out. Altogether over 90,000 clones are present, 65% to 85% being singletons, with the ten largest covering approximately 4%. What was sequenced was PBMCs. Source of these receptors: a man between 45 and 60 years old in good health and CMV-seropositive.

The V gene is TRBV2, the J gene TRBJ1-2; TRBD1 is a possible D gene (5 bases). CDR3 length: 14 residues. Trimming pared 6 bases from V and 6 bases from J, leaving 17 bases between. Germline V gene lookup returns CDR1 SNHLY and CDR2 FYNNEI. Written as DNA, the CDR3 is TGTGCCAGCAGACTCGGACGGGGGATAAATGGCTACACCTTC. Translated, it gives CASRLGRGINGYTF.

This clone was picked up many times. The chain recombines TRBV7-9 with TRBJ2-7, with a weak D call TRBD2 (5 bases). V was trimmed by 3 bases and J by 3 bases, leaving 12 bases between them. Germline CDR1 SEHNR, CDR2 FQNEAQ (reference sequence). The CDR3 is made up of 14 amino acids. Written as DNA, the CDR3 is TGTGCCAGCAGCTTGGACGGACTGAGCTACGAGCAGTACTTC. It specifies CASSLDGLSYEQYF.

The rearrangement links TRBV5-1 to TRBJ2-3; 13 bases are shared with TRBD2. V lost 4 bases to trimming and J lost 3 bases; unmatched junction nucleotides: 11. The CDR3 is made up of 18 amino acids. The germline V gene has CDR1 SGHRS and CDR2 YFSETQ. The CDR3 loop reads CASSPRLAGGPLTDTQYF. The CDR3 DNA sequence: TGCGCCAGCAGCCCAAGACTAGCGGGGGGACCTTTGACAGATACGCAGTATTTT.

CDR3 coding DNA: TGTGCCAGCAGGGACAGGGAGAACTCCTACAATGAGCAGTTCTTC. Protein sequence: CASRDRENSYNEQFF. This chain connects TRBV28 to TRBJ2-1, with TRBD1 identical over 8 bases. With V trimmed by 6 bases and J by 0 bases, 4 bases remained unmatched. From germline, CDR1 is MDHEN and CDR2 SYDVKM. The CDR3 consists of 15 residues.

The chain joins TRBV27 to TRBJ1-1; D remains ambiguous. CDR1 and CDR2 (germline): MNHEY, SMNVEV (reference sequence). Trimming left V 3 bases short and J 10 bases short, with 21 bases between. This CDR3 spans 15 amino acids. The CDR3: CASSFGMTDFSRAFF. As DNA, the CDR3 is TGTGCCAGCAGTTTTGGGATGACGGACTTCTCCAGAGCTTTCTTT.

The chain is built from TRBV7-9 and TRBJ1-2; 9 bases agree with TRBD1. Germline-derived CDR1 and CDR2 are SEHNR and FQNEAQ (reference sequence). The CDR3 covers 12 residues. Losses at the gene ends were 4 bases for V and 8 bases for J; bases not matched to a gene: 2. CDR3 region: CASSSGQGGYTF. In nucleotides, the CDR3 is TGTGCCAGCAGCTCGGGACAGGGCGGCTACACCTTC.

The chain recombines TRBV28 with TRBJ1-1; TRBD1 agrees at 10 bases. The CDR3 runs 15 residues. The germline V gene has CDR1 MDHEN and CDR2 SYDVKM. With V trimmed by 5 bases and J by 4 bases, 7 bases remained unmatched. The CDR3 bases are TGTGCCAGCAGTCACCCAGGGACAGGGGTCACTGAAGCTTTCTTT. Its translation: CASSHPGTGVTEAFF.

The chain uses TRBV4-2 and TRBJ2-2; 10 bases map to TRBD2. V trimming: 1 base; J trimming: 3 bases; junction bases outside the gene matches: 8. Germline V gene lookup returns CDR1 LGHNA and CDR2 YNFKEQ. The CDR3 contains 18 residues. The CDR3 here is CASSQVAPSGSDTGELFF. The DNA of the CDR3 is TGTGCCAGCAGCCAAGTCGCCCCTAGCGGGAGCGACACCGGGGAGCTGTTTTTT.

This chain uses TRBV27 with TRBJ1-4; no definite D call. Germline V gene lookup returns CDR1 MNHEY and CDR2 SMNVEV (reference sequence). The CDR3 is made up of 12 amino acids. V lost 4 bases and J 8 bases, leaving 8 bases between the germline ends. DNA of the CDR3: TGTGCCAGCAGTTCGGGTTGGGAAAAACTGTTTTTT. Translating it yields CASSSGWEKLFF.

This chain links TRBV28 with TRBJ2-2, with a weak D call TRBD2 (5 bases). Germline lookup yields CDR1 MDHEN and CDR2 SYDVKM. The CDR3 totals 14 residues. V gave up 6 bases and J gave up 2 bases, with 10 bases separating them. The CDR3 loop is CASRRLANTGELFF. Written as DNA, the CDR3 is TGTGCCAGCAGGAGGCTAGCTAACACCGGGGAGCTGTTTTTT.

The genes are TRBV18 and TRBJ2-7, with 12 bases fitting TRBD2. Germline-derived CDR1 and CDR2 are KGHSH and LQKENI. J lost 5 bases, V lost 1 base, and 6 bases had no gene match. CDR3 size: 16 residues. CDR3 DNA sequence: TGTGCCAGCTCACCACAGGGGCTAGCGGGAGGGCACGAGCAGTACTTC. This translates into CASSPQGLAGGHEQYF.

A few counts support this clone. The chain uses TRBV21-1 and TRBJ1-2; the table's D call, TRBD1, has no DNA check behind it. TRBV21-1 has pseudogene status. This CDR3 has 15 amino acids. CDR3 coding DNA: TGTGCCAGCATCCCCCTCAGAGACAGAATGTATGGCTACACCTTC. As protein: CASIPLRDRMYGYTF.

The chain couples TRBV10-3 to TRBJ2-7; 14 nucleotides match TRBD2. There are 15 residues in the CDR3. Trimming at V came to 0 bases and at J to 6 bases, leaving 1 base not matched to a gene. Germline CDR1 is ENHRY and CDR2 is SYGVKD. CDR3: CAISESGLAGGEQYF. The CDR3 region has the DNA TGTGCCATCAGTGAGTCCGGACTAGCGGGGGGCGAGCAGTACTTC.

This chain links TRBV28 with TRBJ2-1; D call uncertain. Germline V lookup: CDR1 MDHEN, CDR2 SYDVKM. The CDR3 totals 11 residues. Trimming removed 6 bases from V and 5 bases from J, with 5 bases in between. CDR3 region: CASSTNNEQFF. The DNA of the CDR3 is TGTGCCAGCAGCACTAACAATGAGCAGTTCTTC.

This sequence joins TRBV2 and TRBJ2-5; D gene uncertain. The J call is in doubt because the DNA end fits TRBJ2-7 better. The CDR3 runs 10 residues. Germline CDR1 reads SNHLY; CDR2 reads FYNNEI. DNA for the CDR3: TGTGCCAGCAGTGAAGGCGAGCAGTACTTC. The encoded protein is CASSEGEQYF.

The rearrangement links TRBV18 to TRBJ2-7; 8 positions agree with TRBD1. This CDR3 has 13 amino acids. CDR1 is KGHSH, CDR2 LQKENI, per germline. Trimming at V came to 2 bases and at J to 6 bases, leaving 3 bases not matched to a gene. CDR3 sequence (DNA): TGTGCCAGCTCACCAGGACAGGGAACCGAGCAGTACTTC. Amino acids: CASSPGQGTEQYF.

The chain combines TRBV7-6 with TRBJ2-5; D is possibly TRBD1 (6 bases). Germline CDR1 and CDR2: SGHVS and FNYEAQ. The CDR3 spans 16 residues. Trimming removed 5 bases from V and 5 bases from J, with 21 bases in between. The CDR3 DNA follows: TGTGCCAGCAGCCCTCAACAGGGTCATTTCATGGAGACCCAGTACTTC. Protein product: CASSPQQGHFMETQYF.

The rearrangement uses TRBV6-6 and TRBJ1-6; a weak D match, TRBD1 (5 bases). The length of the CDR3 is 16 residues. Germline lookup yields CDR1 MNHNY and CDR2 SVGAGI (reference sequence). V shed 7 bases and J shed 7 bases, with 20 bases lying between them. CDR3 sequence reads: CASTNPGTGRNSPLHF. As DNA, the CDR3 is TGTGCCAGCACCAACCCGGGGACGGGGAGGAATTCACCCCTCCACTTT.

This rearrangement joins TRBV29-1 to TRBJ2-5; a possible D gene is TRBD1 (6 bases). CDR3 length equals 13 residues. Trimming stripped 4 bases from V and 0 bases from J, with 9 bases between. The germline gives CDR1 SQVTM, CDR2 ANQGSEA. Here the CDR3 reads CSVVRGDQETQYF. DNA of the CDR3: TGCAGCGTTGTCAGGGGAGACCAAGAGACCCAGTACTTC.

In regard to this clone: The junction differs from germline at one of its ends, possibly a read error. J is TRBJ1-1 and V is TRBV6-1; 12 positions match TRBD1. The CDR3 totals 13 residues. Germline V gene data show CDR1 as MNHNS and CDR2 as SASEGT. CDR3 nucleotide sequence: TGTGCCGGCAGGGAGGGGACAGGGGGCTCGGCTTTCTTT. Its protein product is CAGREGTGGSAFF.

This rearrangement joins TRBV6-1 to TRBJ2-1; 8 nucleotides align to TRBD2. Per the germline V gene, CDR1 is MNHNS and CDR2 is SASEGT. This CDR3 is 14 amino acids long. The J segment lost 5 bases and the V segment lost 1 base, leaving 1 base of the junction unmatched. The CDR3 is CASSEGLANNEQFF. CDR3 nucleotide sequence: TGTGCCAGCAGTGAAGGACTAGCGAACAATGAGCAGTTCTTC.

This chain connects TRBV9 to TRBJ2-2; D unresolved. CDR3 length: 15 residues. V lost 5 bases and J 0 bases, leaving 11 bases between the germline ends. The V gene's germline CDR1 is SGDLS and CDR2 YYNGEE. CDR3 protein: CASRAEPANTGELFF. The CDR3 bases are TGTGCCAGCAGAGCCGAGCCGGCGAACACCGGGGAGCTGTTTTTT.

The CDR3 protein is CASGLAGFYNEQFF. The CDR3 coding sequence is TGTGCCAGCGGGCTAGCGGGATTCTACAATGAGCAGTTCTTC. V is TRBV6-5 and J is TRBJ2-1, with TRBD2 identical over 9 bases. The junction had 5 bases not matched to a gene; V was cut back by 8 bases and J by 3 bases. Per the germline V gene, CDR1 is MNHEY and CDR2 is SVGAGI. CDR3 length: 14 residues.

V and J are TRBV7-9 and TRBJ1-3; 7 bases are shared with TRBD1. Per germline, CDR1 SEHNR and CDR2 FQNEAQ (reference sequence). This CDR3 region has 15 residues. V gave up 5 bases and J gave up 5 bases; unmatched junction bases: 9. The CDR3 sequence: CASSAPGQRRNTIYF. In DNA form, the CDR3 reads TGTGCCAGCAGCGCCCCGGGACAGAGACGAAACACCATATATTTT.

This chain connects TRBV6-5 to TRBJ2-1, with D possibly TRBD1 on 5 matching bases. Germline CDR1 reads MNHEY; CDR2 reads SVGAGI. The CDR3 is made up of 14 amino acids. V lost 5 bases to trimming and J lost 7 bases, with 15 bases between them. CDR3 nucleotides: TGTGCCAGCAGTGACAGCCCCCGGTTGAATGAGCAGTTCTTC. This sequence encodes CASSDSPRLNEQFF.

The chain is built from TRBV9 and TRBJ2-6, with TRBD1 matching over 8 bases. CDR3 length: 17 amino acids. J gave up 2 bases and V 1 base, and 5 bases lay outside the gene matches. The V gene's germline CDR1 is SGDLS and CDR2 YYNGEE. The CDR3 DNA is TGTGCCAGCAGCGTAAGCTTGACAGGGGCTGGGGCCAACGTCCTGACTTTC. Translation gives CASSVSLTGAGANVLTF.

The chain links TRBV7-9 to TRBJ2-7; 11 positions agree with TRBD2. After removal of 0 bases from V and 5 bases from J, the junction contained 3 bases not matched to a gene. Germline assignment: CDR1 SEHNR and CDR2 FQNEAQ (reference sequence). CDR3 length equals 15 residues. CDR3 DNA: TGTGCCAGCAGCTTAGCTAGCGGGAGGGGCGACGAGCAGTACTTC. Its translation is CASSLASGRGDEQYF.

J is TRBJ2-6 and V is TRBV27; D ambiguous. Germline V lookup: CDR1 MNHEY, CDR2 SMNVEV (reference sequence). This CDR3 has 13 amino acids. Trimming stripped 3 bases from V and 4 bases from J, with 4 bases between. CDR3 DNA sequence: TGTGCCAGCAGTTTGGCCGGGGCCAACGTCCTGACTTTC. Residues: CASSLAGANVLTF.

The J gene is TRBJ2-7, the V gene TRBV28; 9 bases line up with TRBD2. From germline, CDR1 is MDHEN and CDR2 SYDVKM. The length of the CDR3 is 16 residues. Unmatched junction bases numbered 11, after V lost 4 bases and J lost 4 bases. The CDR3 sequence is CASSSESGRLIYEQYF. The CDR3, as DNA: TGTGCCAGCAGTTCAGAAAGCGGGAGGCTTATTTACGAGCAGTACTTC.

The CDR3 DNA sequence: TGCGCCAGCAGTACTGCTGGGACTAGCGGCCACGAGCAGTACTTC. This gives the protein CASSTAGTSGHEQYF. The rearrangement links TRBV5-1 to TRBJ2-7; 11 positions match TRBD2. This CDR3 has 15 amino acids. Unmatched junction bases numbered 9, after V lost 5 bases and J lost 5 bases. Germline V lookup: CDR1 SGHRS, CDR2 YFSETQ.